The 25 T cell receptor beta chains listed next were all sequenced from one sample in a study of blood T cells in healthy people across ages. A sample-barcoded 5' primer and a J-beta primer mix were used in a second PCR of roughly 7 to 11 cycles. TCRdb re-derived calls from the 5' RACE reads in MiXCR, one entry per CDR3 protein. The top ten hold under 8% of the sample, which has about 1,600,000 distinct CDR3 sequences, around 42% seen once. The sequenced sample consisted of blood. These receptors all come from a woman younger than 30 in good health.

V usage is TRBV3-1 and J usage is TRBJ2-5; TRBD2 matches 12 bases. CDR1 and CDR2 from the germline V gene are LGHDT and YNNKEL (reference sequence). The CDR3 runs 17 residues. V shed 8 bases and J 8 bases; nucleotides not matched to a gene: 18. CDR3 sequence (DNA): TGTGCCAGCCTCCTTAGCAAGACTAGCGGGGGCCTCGGAACCCAGTACTTC. Amino acids: CASLLSKTSGGLGTQYF.

The chain recombines TRBV7-3 with TRBJ2-3, with D hard to call. CDR1 is SGHTA and CDR2 is FQGTGA in the germline V gene. This CDR3 contains 16 residues. Trimming took 5 bases from V and 2 from J, leaving 17 bases between them. DNA for the CDR3: TGTGCCAGCAGCCCAAGGGCCGGTAACCCCACAGATACGCAGTATTTT. This codes for CASSPRAGNPTDTQYF.

This clonotype has just a few counts. The gene calls are TRBV14 and TRBJ1-2; tentatively, D is TRBD1 (5 bases). The V gene's germline CDR1 is SGHDN and CDR2 FVKESK. V dropped 0 bases and J dropped 1 base, with 9 bases sitting between them. CDR3 length: 15 residues. The CDR3 DNA reads TGTGCCAGCAGCCAAGATTGGGACCGTAACTATGGCTACACCTTC. Translation: CASSQDWDRNYGYTF.

The chain recombines TRBV28 with TRBJ1-5; 11 bases map to TRBD1. The CDR3 is 16 residues long. CDR1 is MDHEN and CDR2 is SYDVKM in the germline V gene. V lost 4 bases, J lost 6 bases, and 8 bases stayed unmatched. Here the CDR3 reads CASSSRDRGWRQPQHF. In nucleotides, the CDR3 is TGTGCCAGCAGTTCCAGGGACAGGGGGTGGCGTCAGCCCCAGCATTTT.

The V gene is TRBV6-6, the J gene TRBJ2-3; TRBD2 aligns across 8 bases. Unmatched junction bases numbered 7, after V lost 0 bases and J lost 14 bases. This CDR3 is 13 amino acids long. Germline lookup yields CDR1 MNHNY and CDR2 SVGAGI (reference sequence). Written as DNA, the CDR3 is TGTGCCAGCAGTTACTCGAGTGGGACTAGGGGGTATTTT. Translation: CASSYSSGTRGYF.

The gene calls are TRBV20-1 and TRBJ1-5; 7 nucleotides match TRBD1. After removal of 2 bases from V and 5 bases from J, the junction contained 6 bases not matched to a gene. This CDR3 is built from 14 residues. CDR1 and CDR2 (germline): DFQATT, SNEGSKA (reference sequence). The DNA of the CDR3 is TGCAGTGCTAGATATGGACAGGAGTATCAGCCCCAGCATTTT. Translation gives CSARYGQEYQPQHF.

V and J are TRBV20-1 and TRBJ2-6, with TRBD1 matching over 9 bases. Losses at the gene ends were 8 bases for V and 2 bases for J; bases not matched to a gene: 4. The CDR3 sequence is 14 residues long. The germline V gene encodes CDR1 DFQATT and CDR2 SNEGSKA (reference sequence). CDR3 in DNA: TGCAGTCTAAACAGGGGGCCTGGGGCCAACGTCCTGACTTTC. Translating gives CSLNRGPGANVLTF.

This clonotype was counted a single time. This rearrangement joins TRBV7-9 to TRBJ2-5, with D perhaps matching TRBD2 (6 bases). CDR1 and CDR2 from the germline V gene are SEHNR and FQNEAQ (reference sequence). This CDR3 is 15 amino acids long. V was shortened by 5 bases and J by 5 bases, with 18 bases between the two germline ends. DNA for the CDR3: TGTGCCAGCAGCCCCGCACGAGGAGGGTCGGAGACCCAGTACTTC. It codes for CASSPARGGSETQYF.

In DNA, the CDR3 is TGCAGCGCTCCCTACAGGACTCAAGAGACCCAGTACTTC. It specifies CSAPYRTQETQYF. The V and J genes are TRBV29-1 and TRBJ2-5, with D perhaps assigned TRBD1 or TRBD2 (5 bases each). Germline V gene lookup returns CDR1 SQVTM and CDR2 ANQGSEA. The CDR3 is made up of 13 amino acids. Trimming pared 7 bases from V and 2 bases from J, leaving 14 bases between. Full variable domain (remainder filled in from reference TRBV29-1 and TRBJ2-5): SAVISQKPSRDICQRGTSLTIQCQVDSQVTMMFWYRQQPGQSLTLIATANQGSEATYESGFVIDKFPISRPNLTFSTLTVSNMSPEDSSIYLCSAPYRTQETQYFGPGTRLLVL.

This clonotype was found a few times. The V and J genes are TRBV4-1 and TRBJ2-7; D unclear. The germline CDR1 and CDR2 sequences are MGHRA and YSYEKL. The CDR3 contains 17 residues. The V end lost 0 bases, the J end lost 5 bases, and 20 bases lay between the germline ends. The CDR3 DNA is TGCGCCAGCAGCCAAGATCGTCTTTACGGTGCTGAGGACGAGCAGTACTTC. It specifies CASSQDRLYGAEDEQYF.

The V call is TRBV18, the J call TRBJ2-1; the match to TRBD2 covers 10 bases. The germline gives CDR1 KGHSH, CDR2 LQKENI. The CDR3 consists of 14 residues. V shed 3 bases and J 8 bases; nucleotides not matched to a gene: 4. The CDR3 DNA sequence: TGTGCCAGCTCACCCTCTAGCGGGAGCTATGAGCAGTTCTTC. Protein product: CASSPSSGSYEQFF.

This clonotype appeared a few times. The gene calls are TRBV28 and TRBJ1-1; D is unclear. The CDR3 loop spans 15 amino acids. V was trimmed by 7 bases and J by 1 base, leaving 16 bases between them. CDR1 MDHEN and CDR2 SYDVKM come from the germline V gene. As DNA, the CDR3 is TGTGCCAGCAAAGATAAAGGACCCAAGAACACTGAAGCTTTCTTT. Protein sequence: CASKDKGPKNTEAFF.

The chain carries TRBV9 and TRBJ1-5; D is perhaps TRBD1 (6 bases). Per the germline V gene, CDR1 is SGDLS and CDR2 is YYNGEE. Trimming took off 0 bases at V and 2 bases at J, with 6 bases between the two ends. CDR3 size: 14 residues. The CDR3 region has the DNA TGTGCCAGCAGCGTAGAGGGGGGCAATCAGCCCCAGCATTTT. Protein: CASSVEGGNQPQHF.

V usage is TRBV3-1 and J usage is TRBJ2-1; TRBD2 matches 7 bases. After removal of 4 bases from V and 1 base from J, the junction contained 7 bases not matched to a gene. Germline V CDR1 and CDR2: LGHDT, YNNKEL (reference sequence). The CDR3 covers 16 residues. The DNA of the CDR3 is TGTGCCAGCAGCCGGAAAGGAGCGGGATCCTACAATGAGCAGTTCTTC. Amino acid sequence: CASSRKGAGSYNEQFF.

This clonotype was counted between two and nine times. The V and J genes are TRBV2 and TRBJ1-4; 9 nucleotides agree with TRBD1. V was pared by 6 bases and J by 8 bases, with 7 bases of the junction left unmatched. CDR3 length: 14 amino acids. CDR1 SNHLY and CDR2 FYNNEI come from the germline V gene. The CDR3 sequence: CASSAGQGVEKLFF. CDR3 sequence (DNA): TGTGCCAGCAGCGCGGGACAGGGTGTCGAAAAACTGTTTTTT.

This clonotype was observed a handful of times. The chain combines TRBV20-1 with TRBJ2-3; 10 nucleotides align to TRBD2. The CDR3 totals 17 residues. Germline CDR1 is DFQATT and CDR2 is SNEGSKA (reference sequence). Trimming at V came to 4 bases and at J to 0 bases, leaving 10 bases not matched to a gene. CDR3 in DNA: TGCAGTGCTAATAGGCTAGCGGGGGCCGCTAGCACAGATACGCAGTATTTT. It specifies CSANRLAGAASTDTQYF.

V and J are TRBV20-1 and TRBJ1-4; TRBD1 is a possible D gene (6 bases). The CDR3 totals 14 residues. Trimming cost V 1 base and J 5 bases, with 11 bases left between them. Looked up from germline, CDR1 is DFQATT and CDR2 is SNEGSKA (reference sequence). The CDR3 loop reads CSARVGQGNEKLFF. As DNA, the CDR3 is TGCAGTGCTAGAGTTGGCCAGGGGAATGAAAAACTGTTTTTT.

This clonotype has a handful of counts. The chain recombines TRBV12-3 or TRBV12-4 with TRBJ2-7; 12 nucleotides line up with TRBD1. The CDR3 extends over 16 amino acids. V lost 6 bases, J lost 2 bases, and 8 bases stayed unmatched. The CDR3 nucleotides read TGTGCCAGCAGCTCTAACCGGGACAGGGGGCCCTACGAGCAGTACTTC. It encodes CASSSNRDRGPYEQYF.

V usage is TRBV12-5 and J usage is TRBJ2-3; the match to TRBD1 covers 8 bases. CDR3 length equals 18 residues. Per the germline V gene, CDR1 is LGHNT and CDR2 is FRNRAP. Trimming at V came to 1 base and at J to 4 bases, leaving 13 bases not matched to a gene. Here the CDR3 reads CASGLAQKTGEGPDTQYF. CDR3 nucleotides: TGTGCTAGTGGTTTGGCTCAAAAGACAGGGGAAGGTCCAGATACGCAGTATTTT.

V gene TRBV27 combines with J gene TRBJ1-5; D perhaps matches TRBD1 (5 bases). The V and J ends lost 5 bases and 4 bases respectively, with 12 bases between them. This CDR3 is 14 amino acids long. Germline CDR1 MNHEY, CDR2 SMNVEV (reference sequence). The CDR3 region has the DNA TGTGCCAGCAGTCCGGGACTGCCGAATCAGCCCCAGCATTTT. Translating gives CASSPGLPNQPQHF.

This clonotype was picked up a small number of times. The J gene is TRBJ1-2, the V gene TRBV28; possible D gene TRBD1, 6 bases. The germline V and J ends were trimmed by 8 bases and 3 bases, with 19 bases remaining between them. The CDR3 runs to 15 residues. Germline V gene data show CDR1 as MDHEN and CDR2 as SYDVKM. CDR3 sequence reads: CASRTGTGRDYGYTF. In DNA form, the CDR3 reads TGTGCCAGCCGCACGGGAACAGGGAGGGACTATGGCTACACCTTC.

This clonotype appeared a single time. The chain joins TRBV3-1 to TRBJ2-1; TRBD1 or TRBD2 may be the D gene (5 bases each). V lost 4 bases and J lost 13, with 14 bases in between. The CDR3 spans 12 residues. The germline gives CDR1 LGHDT, CDR2 YNNKEL (reference sequence). The CDR3 reads CASSLSGGTQFF. In DNA, the CDR3 is TGTGCCAGCAGCCTCTCCGGTGGGACCCAGTTCTTC.

This clonotype showed up just a few times. The V gene is TRBV11-1, the J gene TRBJ2-2; 10 nucleotides line up with TRBD1. The CDR3 sequence is 17 residues long. Germline V gene lookup returns CDR1 SGHAT and CDR2 FQDESV (reference sequence). Trimming removed 1 base from V and 3 bases from J; junction bases left unmatched: 5. CDR3 nucleotide sequence: TGTGCCAGCAGCTTAGAAGGGACAGGGGCCTACACCGGGGAGCTGTTTTTT. It is translated as CASSLEGTGAYTGELFF.

J is TRBJ2-3 and V is TRBV10-3; 8 nucleotides agree with TRBD2. This CDR3 spans 15 amino acids. Germline CDR1 reads ENHRY; CDR2 reads SYGVKD. Losses at the gene ends were 5 bases for V and 3 bases for J; bases not matched to a gene: 7. DNA of the CDR3: TGTGCCATCAGTCGAGCGGGAGTAGCTACAGATACGCAGTATTTT. This gives the protein CAISRAGVATDTQYF.

This chain connects TRBV5-1 to TRBJ2-1; D is uncertain. The CDR3 is 13 residues long. The germline V gene has CDR1 SGHRS and CDR2 YFSETQ. Trimming took off 0 bases at V and 9 bases at J, with 10 bases between the two ends. CDR3 in amino acids: CASSLVTQGEQFF. DNA of the CDR3: TGCGCCAGCAGCTTGGTCACTCAAGGTGAGCAGTTCTTC.